This entry describes one T cell receptor beta chain. This entry comes from a study of sequential checkpoint blockade in melanoma. Study context: Arm A got nivolumab then ipilimumab; arm B the reverse, 1:1.

Germline V gene data show CDR1 as SGHVS and CDR2 as FQNEAQ. The CDR3 has 14 residues. With 8 bases removed from V and 2 bases from J, the gap between germline ends came to 15 bases. Indicated treatment: randomized to nivolumab then ipilimumab (arm A) or the reverse (arm B). None of the patients previously received DNA-damaging chemotherapy. Live CD3+CD8+ CD19− CD56− cells were sorted from PBMCs. TCRdb's copy holds only in-frame clones and misses some; the assay was immunoSEQ multiplex PCR. Among roughly 30,000 clones listed, about four fifths were seen once. This TCR was recovered from a human donor with melanoma. V is TRBV7-8 and J is TRBJ1-2; no clear D gene. The specimen comprised CD8+ T cells sorted from blood (inferred from file names), sampled from a patient given nivolumab and ipilimumab in sequence. CDR3 loop: CASGDGQTNYGYTF. DNA for the CDR3: TGTGCCAGCGGCGATGGGCAGACCAACTATGGCTACACCTTC.